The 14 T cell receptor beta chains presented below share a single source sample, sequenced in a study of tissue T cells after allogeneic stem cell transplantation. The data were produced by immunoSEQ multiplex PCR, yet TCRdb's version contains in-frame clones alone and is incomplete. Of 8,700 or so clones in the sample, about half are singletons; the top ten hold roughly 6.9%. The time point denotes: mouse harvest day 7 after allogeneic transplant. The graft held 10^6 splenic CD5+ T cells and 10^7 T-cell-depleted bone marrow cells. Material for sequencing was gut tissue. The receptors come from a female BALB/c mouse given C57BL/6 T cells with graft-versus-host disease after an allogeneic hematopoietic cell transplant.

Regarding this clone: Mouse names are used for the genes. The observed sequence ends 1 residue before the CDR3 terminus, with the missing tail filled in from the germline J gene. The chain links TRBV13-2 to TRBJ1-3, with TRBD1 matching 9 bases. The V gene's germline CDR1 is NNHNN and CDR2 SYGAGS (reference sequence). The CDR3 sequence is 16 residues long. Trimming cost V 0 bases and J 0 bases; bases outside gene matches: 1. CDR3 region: CASGDGTGDSGNTLYF. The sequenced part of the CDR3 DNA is TGTGCCAGCGGTGATGGGACAGGGGATTCTGGAAATACGCTCTAT.

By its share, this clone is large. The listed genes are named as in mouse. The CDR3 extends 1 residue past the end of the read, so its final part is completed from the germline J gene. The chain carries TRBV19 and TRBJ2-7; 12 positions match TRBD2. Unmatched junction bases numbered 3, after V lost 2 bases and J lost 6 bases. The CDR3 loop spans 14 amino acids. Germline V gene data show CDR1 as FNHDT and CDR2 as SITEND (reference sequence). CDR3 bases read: TGTGCCAGCAGTATGACTGGGGGGGCGCTTGAACAGTAC. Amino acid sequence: CASSMTGGALEQY. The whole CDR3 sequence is CASSMTGGALEQYF. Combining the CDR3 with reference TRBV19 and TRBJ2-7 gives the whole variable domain GGIITQTPKFLIGQEGQKLTLKCQQNFNHDTMYWYRQDSGKGLRLIYYSITENDLQKGDLSEGYDASREKKSSFSLTVTSAQKNEMAVFLCASSMTGGALEQYFGPGTRLTVL.

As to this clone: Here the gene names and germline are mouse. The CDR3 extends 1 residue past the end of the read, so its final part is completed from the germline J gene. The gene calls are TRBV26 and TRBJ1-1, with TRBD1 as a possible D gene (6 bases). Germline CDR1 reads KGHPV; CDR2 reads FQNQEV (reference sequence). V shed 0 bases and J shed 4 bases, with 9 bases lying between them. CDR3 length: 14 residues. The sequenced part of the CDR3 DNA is TGTGCCAGCAGTCTGTCGGGGGCAGGCACAGAAGTCTTC. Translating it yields CASSLSGAGTEVF. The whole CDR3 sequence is CASSLSGAGTEVFF.

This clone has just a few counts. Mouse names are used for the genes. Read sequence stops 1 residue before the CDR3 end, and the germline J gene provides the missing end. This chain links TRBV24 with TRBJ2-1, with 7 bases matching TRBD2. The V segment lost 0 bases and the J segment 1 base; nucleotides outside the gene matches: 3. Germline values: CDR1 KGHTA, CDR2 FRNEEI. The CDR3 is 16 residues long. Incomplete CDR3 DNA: TGTGCCAGCAGTCTGTACGGCTGGGGGAACTATGCTGAGCAGTTC. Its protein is CASSLYGWGNYAEQF. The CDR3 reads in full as CASSLYGWGNYAEQFF.

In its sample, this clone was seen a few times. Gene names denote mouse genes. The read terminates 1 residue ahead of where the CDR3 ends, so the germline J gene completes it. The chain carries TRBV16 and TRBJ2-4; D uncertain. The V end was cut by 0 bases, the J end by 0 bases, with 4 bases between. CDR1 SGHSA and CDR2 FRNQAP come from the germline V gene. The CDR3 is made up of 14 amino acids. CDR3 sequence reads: CASSLDLSQNTLYF. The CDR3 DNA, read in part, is TGTGCAAGCAGCTTAGATTTGAGTCAAAACACCTTGTAC.

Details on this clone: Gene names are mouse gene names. The sequenced part of the CDR3 DNA is TGTGCCAGCAGTGGTAGGGGGCGCACCGGGCAGCTCTAC. Its protein is CASSGRGRTGQLY. The complete CDR3 protein is CASSGRGRTGQLYF. V and J are TRBV13-1 and TRBJ2-2; TRBD1 is a possible D gene (7 bases). The read is 1 residue too short to cover the CDR3 end, so that end is filled in from the germline J gene. This CDR3 comprises 14 residues. V lost 3 bases, J lost 4 bases, and 10 bases lay in between. CDR1 and CDR2 (germline): NSHNY, SYGAGN.

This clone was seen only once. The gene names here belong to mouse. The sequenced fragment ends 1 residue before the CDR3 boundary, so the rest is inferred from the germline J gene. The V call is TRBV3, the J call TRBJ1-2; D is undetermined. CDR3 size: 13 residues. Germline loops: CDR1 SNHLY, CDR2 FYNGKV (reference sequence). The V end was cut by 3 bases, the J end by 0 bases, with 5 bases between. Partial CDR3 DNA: TGTGCCAGCAGCTTCTTCGCAAACTCCGACTACACC. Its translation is CASSFFANSDYT. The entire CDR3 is CASSFFANSDYTF. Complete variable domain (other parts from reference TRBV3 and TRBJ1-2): GPKVLQIPSHQIIDMGQMVTLNCDPVSNHLYFYWYKQILGQQMEFLVNFYNGKVMEKSKLFKDQFSVERPDGSYFTLKIQPTALEDSAVYFCASSFFANSDYTFGSGTRLLVI.

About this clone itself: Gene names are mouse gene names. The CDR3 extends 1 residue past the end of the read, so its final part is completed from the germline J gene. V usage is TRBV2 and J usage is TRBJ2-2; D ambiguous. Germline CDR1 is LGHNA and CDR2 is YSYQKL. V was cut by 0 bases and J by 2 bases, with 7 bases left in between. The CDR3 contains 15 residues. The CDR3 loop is CASSQDGQNTGQLYF. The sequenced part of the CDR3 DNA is TGTGCCAGCAGCCAAGACGGGCAGAACACCGGGCAGCTCTAC.

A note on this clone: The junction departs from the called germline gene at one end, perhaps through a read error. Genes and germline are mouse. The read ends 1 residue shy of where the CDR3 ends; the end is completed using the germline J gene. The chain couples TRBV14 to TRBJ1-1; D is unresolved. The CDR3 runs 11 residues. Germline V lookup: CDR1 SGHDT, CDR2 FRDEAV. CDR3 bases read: TGTGCCAGCAGTTTAAACAAAGAAGTCTTC. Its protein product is CASSLNKEVF. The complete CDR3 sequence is CASSLNKEVFF.

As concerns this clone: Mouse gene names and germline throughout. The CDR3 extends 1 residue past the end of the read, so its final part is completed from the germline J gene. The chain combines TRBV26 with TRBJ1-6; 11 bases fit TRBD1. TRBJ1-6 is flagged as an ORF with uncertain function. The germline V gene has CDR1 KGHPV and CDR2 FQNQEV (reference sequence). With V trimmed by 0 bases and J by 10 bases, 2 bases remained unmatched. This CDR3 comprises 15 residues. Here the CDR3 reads CASSLSGTGGSPLYF. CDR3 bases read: TGTGCCAGCAGTCTGTCTGGGACAGGGGGATCGCCCCTCTAC.

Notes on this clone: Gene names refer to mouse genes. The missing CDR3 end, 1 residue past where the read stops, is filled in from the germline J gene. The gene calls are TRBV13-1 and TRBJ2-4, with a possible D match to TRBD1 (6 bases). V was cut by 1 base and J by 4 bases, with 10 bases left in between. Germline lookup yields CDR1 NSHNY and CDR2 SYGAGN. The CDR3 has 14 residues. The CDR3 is CASSDTGTKNTLYF. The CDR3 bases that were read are TGTGCCAGCAGTGATACCGGGACAAAAAACACCTTGTAC.

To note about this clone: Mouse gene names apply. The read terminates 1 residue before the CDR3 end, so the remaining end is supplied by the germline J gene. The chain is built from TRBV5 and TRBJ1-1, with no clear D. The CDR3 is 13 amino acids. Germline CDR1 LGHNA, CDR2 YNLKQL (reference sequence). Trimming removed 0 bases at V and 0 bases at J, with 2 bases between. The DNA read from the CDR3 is TGTGCCAGCAGCCAAGATCAGAACACAGAAGTCTTC. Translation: CASSQDQNTEVF. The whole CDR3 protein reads CASSQDQNTEVFF.

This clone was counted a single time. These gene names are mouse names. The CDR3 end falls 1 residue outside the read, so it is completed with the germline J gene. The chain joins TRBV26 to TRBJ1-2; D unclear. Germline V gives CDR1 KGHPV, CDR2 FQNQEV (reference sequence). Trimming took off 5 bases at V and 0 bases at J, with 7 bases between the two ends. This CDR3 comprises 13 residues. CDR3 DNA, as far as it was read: TGTGCCAGCAGTAGTACAGCAAACTCCGACTACACC. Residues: CASSSTANSDYT. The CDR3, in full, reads CASSSTANSDYTF.

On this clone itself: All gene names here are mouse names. CDR3 DNA (partial): TGTGCCAGCTCCGCTAACTCCGACTACACC. This sequence encodes CASSANSDYT. The whole CDR3 protein reads CASSANSDYTF. The chain recombines TRBV12-2 with TRBJ1-2; D is ambiguous. The read falls 1 residue short of the CDR3 end, and the missing part is taken from the germline J gene. Deletions cut 4 bases from V and 2 bases from J, with 4 bases between. CDR1 and CDR2 (germline): SGHLS, HYDKME. The CDR3 is 11 amino acids.